This passage covers 12 T cell receptor beta chains from one sample sequenced in a study of blood T cell repertoires in COVID-19. The protocol was immunoSEQ multiplex PCR, while the TCRdb copy is restricted to in-frame clones and leaves out a portion. The top ten hold 2.4% of the sample, which has about 130,000 clones, around 80% seen once. Sequencing was performed on PBMCs or T cells enriched from blood (not recorded which). The source is a man aged 40-50 years with acute COVID-19.

The rearrangement joins TRBV3-1 (or the pseudogene TRBV3-2) to TRBJ2-1, with D possibly being TRBD1 (7 bases). The CDR3 runs 13 residues. Germline CDR1 is LGHDT and CDR2 is YNNKEL (reference sequence). The V and J ends lost 1 base and 7 bases respectively, with 8 bases between them. The CDR3 region is CASSQAGGNEQFF. The CDR3 nucleotides read TGTGCCAGCAGCCAAGCAGGGGGGAATGAGCAGTTCTTC.

This clone was observed once. The J gene is TRBJ1-5, the V gene TRBV6-5, with 7 bases lining up with TRBD1. The CDR3 is 14 residues long. The trim removed 5 bases at V and 2 bases at J, leaving 3 bases unmatched. Germline CDR1 MNHEY, CDR2 SVGAGI. As DNA, the CDR3 is TGTGCCAGCAGTCCAGACAGGGGCAATCAGCCCCAGCATTTT. It specifies CASSPDRGNQPQHF.

The V gene is TRBV6-5, the J gene TRBJ1-2; unclear D gene. This CDR3 spans 12 amino acids. The V gene's germline CDR1 is MNHEY and CDR2 SVGAGI. V lost 5 bases and J lost 6, with 10 bases in between. The CDR3 spells CASSRDFDGYTF. CDR3 nucleotides: TGTGCCAGCAGTCGAGATTTTGATGGCTACACCTTC.

The rearrangement joins TRBV24-1 to TRBJ1-5; 8 bases line up with TRBD1. V was clipped by 3 bases and J by 4 bases; unmatched bases: 4. This CDR3 has 15 residues. The germline V gene has CDR1 KGHDR and CDR2 SFDVKD. CDR3 nucleotide sequence: TGTGCCACCAGTGATACAGGGGGAGGGAATCAGCCCCAGCATTTT. Encoded protein: CATSDTGGGNQPQHF.

This clone appeared once. The chain carries TRBV27 and TRBJ1-2, with TRBD1 as a possible D gene (5 bases). CDR3 size: 14 residues. V was clipped by 7 bases and J by 3 bases, with 15 bases between them. CDR1 is MNHEY, CDR2 SMNVEV, per germline (reference sequence). In nucleotides, the CDR3 is TGTGCCAGCACCCGATGGGGCGGCGACTATGGCTACACCTTC. This translates into CASTRWGGDYGYTF.

The gene calls are TRBV5-5 and TRBJ1-6; D not certain. Looked up from germline, CDR1 is SGHKS and CDR2 is YYEKEE (reference sequence). The CDR3 loop spans 13 amino acids. Trimming took off 7 bases at V and 0 bases at J, with 5 bases between the two ends. In nucleotides, the CDR3 is TGTGCCAGCTCGAGCTCCTATAATTCACCCCTCCACTTT. This sequence encodes CASSSSYNSPLHF.

The chain is built from TRBV3-1 (or the pseudogene TRBV3-2) and TRBJ2-3; D not certain. V gave up 1 base and J gave up 0 bases, with 2 bases separating them. This CDR3 is built from 13 residues. Germline lookup yields CDR1 LGHDT and CDR2 YNNKEL (reference sequence). The CDR3 is CASSQASTDTQYF. DNA for the CDR3: TGTGCCAGCAGCCAAGCTAGCACAGATACGCAGTATTTT.

The chain uses TRBV19 and TRBJ2-1, with TRBD2 matching 8 bases. There are 16 residues in the CDR3. CDR1 LNHDA and CDR2 SQIVND come from the germline V gene (reference sequence). With 5 bases clipped from V and 7 bases from J, the junction kept 13 bases outside the gene matches. CDR3 DNA sequence: TGTGCCAGTAGTCCCCCCCCGCGGGGGGACTTGAATGAGCAGTTCTTC. It encodes CASSPPPRGDLNEQFF.

The V and J genes are TRBV6-1 and TRBJ2-3, with 12 bases matching TRBD2. Losses at the gene ends were 2 bases for V and 4 bases for J; bases not matched to a gene: 1. Germline CDR1 is MNHNS and CDR2 is SASEGT. The CDR3 consists of 15 residues. The CDR3: CASSELAGGPDTQYF. The DNA of the CDR3 is TGTGCCAGCAGTGAACTAGCGGGGGGGCCAGATACGCAGTATTTT.

The chain employs TRBV21-1 and TRBJ1-2; the DNA was not compared with TRBD1, the D call given in the table. TRBV21-1 is noted as a pseudogene. The CDR3 loop spans 18 amino acids. The CDR3 spells CASSNCRDKGRIKYGYTF. CDR3 nucleotides: TGTGCCAGCAGCAATTGCCGGGACAAGGGGAGAATTAAGTATGGCTACACCTTC.

J is TRBJ1-1 and V is TRBV5-1, with 7 nucleotides matching TRBD1. CDR1 and CDR2 (germline): SGHRS, YFSETQ. J gave up 5 bases and V 0 bases, and 4 bases lay outside the gene matches. The CDR3 is made up of 14 amino acids. The CDR3 here is CASSLGTGRTEAFF. The CDR3 bases are TGCGCCAGCAGCTTGGGGACAGGTAGGACTGAAGCTTTCTTT.

V and J are TRBV6-5 and TRBJ2-3, with 9 bases matching TRBD2. Germline CDR1 and CDR2: MNHEY and SVGAGI. The V segment lost 2 bases and the J segment 1 base; nucleotides outside the gene matches: 4. The CDR3 is 16 amino acids. The CDR3 DNA sequence: TGTGCCAGCAGTTACAGCGCGGGGGGGGGCACAGATACGCAGTATTTT. This codes for CASSYSAGGGTDTQYF.